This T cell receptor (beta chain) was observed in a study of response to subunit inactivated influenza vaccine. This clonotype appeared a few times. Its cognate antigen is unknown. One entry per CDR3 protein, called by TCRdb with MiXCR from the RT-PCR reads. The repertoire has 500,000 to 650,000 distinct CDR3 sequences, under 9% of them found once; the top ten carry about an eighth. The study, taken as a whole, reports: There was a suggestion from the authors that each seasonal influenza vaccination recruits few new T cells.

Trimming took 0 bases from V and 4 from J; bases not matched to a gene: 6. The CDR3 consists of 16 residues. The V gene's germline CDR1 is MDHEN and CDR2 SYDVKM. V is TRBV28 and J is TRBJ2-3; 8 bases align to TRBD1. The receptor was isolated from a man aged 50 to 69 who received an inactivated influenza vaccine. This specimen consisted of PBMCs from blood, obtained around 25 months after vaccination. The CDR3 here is CASSLWDQTGADTQYF. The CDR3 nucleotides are TGTGCCAGCAGTTTATGGGACCAGACAGGGGCAGATACGCAGTATTTT.